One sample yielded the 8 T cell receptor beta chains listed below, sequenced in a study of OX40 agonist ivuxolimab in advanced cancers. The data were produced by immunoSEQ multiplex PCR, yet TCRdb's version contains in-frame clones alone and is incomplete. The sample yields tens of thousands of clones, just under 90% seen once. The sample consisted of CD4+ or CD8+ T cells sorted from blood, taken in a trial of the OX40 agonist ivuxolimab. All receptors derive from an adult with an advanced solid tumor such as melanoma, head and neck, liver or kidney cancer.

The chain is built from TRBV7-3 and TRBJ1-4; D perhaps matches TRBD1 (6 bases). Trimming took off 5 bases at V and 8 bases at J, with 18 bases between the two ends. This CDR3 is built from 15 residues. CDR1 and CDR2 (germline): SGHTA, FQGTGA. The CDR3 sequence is CASSPTGSPIEKLFF. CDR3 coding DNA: TGTGCCAGCAGCCCCACAGGGAGCCCTATCGAAAAACTGTTTTTT. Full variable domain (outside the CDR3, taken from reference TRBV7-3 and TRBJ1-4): GAGVSQTPSNKVTEKGKYVELRCDPISGHTALYWYRQSLGQGPEFLIYFQGTGAADDSGLPNDRFFAVRPEGSVSTLKIQRTERGDSAVYLCASSPTGSPIEKLFFGSGTQLSVL.

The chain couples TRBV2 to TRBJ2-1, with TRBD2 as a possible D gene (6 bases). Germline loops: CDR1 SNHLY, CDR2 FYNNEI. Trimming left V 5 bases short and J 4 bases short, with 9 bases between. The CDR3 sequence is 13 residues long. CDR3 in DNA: TGTGCCAGCAGTAGGACTACTTACAATGAGCAGTTCTTC. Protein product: CASSRTTYNEQFF.

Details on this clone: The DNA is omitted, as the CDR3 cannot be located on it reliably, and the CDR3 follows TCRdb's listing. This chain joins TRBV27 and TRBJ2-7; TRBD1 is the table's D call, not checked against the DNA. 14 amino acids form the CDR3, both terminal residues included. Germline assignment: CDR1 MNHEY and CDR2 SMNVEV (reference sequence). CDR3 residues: CASSVGTGSYEQHF.

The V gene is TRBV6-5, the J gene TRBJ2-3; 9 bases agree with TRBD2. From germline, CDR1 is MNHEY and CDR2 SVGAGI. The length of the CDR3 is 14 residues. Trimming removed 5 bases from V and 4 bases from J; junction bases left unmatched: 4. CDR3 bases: TGTGCCAGCAGTACGGCGGGAGGGCCAGATACGCAGTATTTT. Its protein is CASSTAGGPDTQYF.

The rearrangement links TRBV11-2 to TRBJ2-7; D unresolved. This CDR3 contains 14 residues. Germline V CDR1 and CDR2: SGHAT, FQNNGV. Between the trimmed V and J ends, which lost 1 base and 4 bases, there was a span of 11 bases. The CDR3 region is CASSLVGLLYEQYF. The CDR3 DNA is TGTGCCAGCAGCTTAGTTGGTCTCCTATACGAGCAGTACTTC.

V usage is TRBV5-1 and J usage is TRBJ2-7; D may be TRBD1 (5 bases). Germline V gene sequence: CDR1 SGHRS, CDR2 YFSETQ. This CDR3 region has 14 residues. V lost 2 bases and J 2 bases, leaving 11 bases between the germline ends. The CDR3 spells CASSLIQQAYEQYF. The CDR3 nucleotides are TGCGCCAGCAGCTTAATCCAACAGGCCTACGAGCAGTACTTC.

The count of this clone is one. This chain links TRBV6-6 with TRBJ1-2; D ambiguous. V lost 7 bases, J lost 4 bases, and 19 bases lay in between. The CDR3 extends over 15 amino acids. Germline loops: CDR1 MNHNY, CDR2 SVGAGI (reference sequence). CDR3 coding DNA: TGTGCCAGCAAGGCTAGTACGTCAACCCTCTATGGCTACACCTTC. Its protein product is CASKASTSTLYGYTF.

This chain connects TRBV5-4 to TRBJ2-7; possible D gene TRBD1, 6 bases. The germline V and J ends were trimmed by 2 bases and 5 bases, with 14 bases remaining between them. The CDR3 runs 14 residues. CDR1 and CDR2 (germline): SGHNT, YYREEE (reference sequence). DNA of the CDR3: TGTGCCAGCAGCTTCGGAACAGGGTCCCACGAGCAGTACTTC. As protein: CASSFGTGSHEQYF.